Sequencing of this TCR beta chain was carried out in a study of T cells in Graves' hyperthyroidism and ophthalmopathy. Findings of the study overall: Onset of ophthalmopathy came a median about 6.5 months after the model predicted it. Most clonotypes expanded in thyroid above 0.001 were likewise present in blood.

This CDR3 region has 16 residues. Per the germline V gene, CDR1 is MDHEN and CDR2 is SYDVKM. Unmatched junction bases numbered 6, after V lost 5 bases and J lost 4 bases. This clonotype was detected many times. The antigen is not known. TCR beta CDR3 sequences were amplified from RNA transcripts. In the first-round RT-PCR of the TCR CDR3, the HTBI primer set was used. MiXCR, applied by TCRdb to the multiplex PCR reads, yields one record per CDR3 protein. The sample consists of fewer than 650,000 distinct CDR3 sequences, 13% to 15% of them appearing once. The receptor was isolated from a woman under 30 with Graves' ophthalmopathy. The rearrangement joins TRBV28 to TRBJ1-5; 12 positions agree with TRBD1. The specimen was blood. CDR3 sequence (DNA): TGTGCCAGCAGTCCCGCGGGACAGGGGGCGAATCAGCCCCAGCATTTT. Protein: CASSPAGQGANQPQHF.